The 14 T cell receptor beta chains below come from one sample, sequenced in a study of cytomegalovirus exposure and HLA in healthy donors. With 60 Vbeta and 13 Jbeta primers, the PCR was carried out. Method: immunoSEQ multiplex PCR; TCRdb's copy keeps in-frame clones and lacks some. The listing records approximately 120,000 clones. Sequenced input: PBMCs. The receptors come from a man aged 18 to 30 in good health and CMV-seronegative.

The gene calls are TRBV18 and TRBJ2-1; 8 bases line up with TRBD2. Germline V lookup: CDR1 KGHSH, CDR2 LQKENI. V trimming: 0 bases; J trimming: 5 bases; junction bases outside the gene matches: 3. The CDR3 loop spans 15 amino acids. The CDR3 is CASSPPTSGNNEQFF. As DNA, the CDR3 is TGTGCCAGCTCACCACCAACTAGCGGAAACAATGAGCAGTTCTTC.

The CDR3 is CASSREPGLDTNTQYF. The CDR3 DNA reads TGCGCCAGCAGCCGAGAGCCGGGACTAGATACGAATACGCAGTATTTT. This rearrangement joins TRBV4-1 to TRBJ2-3; 8 positions match TRBD2. Trimming at V came to 4 bases and at J to 7 bases, leaving 13 bases not matched to a gene. The CDR3 length is 16 residues. Germline CDR1 is MGHRA and CDR2 is YSYEKL.

A remark on this clone: A read error may account for a junction end that differs from germline. The chain is built from TRBV7-9 and TRBJ1-6, with unresolved D. Germline loops: CDR1 SEHNR, CDR2 FQNEAQ (reference sequence). The CDR3 loop spans 14 amino acids. CDR3 loop: CAGSAARSSSPLHF. The CDR3 coding sequence is TGTGCCGGCAGCGCGGCGCGCAGTAGTTCACCCCTCCACTTT.

The chain links TRBV7-9 to TRBJ2-7; D is uncertain. The ends were cut back, 3 bases at V and 2 bases at J, with 8 bases in the middle. The CDR3 is 13 residues long. Germline V CDR1 and CDR2: SEHNR, FQNEAQ (reference sequence). The CDR3 region has the DNA TGTGCCAGCAGCTTGTGGCAGACCTACGAGCAGTACTTC. It is translated as CASSLWQTYEQYF.

This chain links TRBV19 with TRBJ2-3; 9 nucleotides agree with TRBD1. V lost 2 bases, J lost 2 bases, and 8 bases stayed unmatched. The CDR3 has 17 residues. CDR1 and CDR2 from the germline V gene are LNHDA and SQIVND (reference sequence). CDR3 protein: CASSITGQGVHTDTQYF. The CDR3 bases are TGTGCCAGTAGTATAACGGGACAGGGTGTACACACAGATACGCAGTATTTT.

The rearrangement joins TRBV7-6 to TRBJ2-5; maybe TRBD1 (6 bases). The length of the CDR3 is 14 residues. CDR1 SGHVS and CDR2 FNYEAQ come from the germline V gene. Trimming removed 1 base from V and 5 bases from J, with 11 bases in between. The CDR3 DNA follows: TGTGCCAGCAGCTTAGTAGGGGGTGGGGAGACCCAGTACTTC. Encoded protein: CASSLVGGGETQYF.

Here the CDR3 reads CASSPDPGSGGYEQYF. The CDR3 coding sequence is TGTGCCAGCAGCCCAGACCCAGGTAGCGGGGGCTACGAGCAGTACTTC. The V call is TRBV7-9, the J call TRBJ2-7; TRBD2 matches at 9 bases. Trimming at V came to 5 bases and at J to 3 bases, leaving 11 bases not matched to a gene. The CDR3 loop spans 16 amino acids. Germline values: CDR1 SEHNR, CDR2 FQNEAQ (reference sequence). The entire variable domain, with the rest obtained from reference TRBV7-9 and TRBJ2-7, is as follows: DTGVSQNPRHKITKRGQNVTFRCDPISEHNRLYWYRQTLGQGPEFLTYFQNEAQLEKSRLLSDRFSAERPKGSFSTLEIQRTEQGDSAMYLCASSPDPGSGGYEQYFGPGTRLTVT.

This sequence joins TRBV5-1 and TRBJ2-1, with 8 positions matching TRBD2. CDR1 is SGHRS and CDR2 is YFSETQ in the germline V gene. The CDR3 is 15 residues long. V shed 4 bases and J 8 bases; nucleotides not matched to a gene: 11. The CDR3 loop reads CASSTHSGKGDEQFF. For the CDR3, the DNA is TGCGCCAGCAGCACCCATAGCGGGAAGGGCGATGAGCAGTTCTTC.

CDR3 DNA: TGTGCCAGCAGCTTGGCAGGGGAAAATCAGCCCCAGCATTTT. Residues: CASSLAGENQPQHF. V usage is TRBV5-6 and J usage is TRBJ1-5; D perhaps matches TRBD1 (6 bases). Trimming shortened V by 0 bases and J by 4 bases, and 8 bases separated the two germline ends. The CDR3 is made up of 14 amino acids. Germline CDR1 is SGHDT and CDR2 is YYEEEE.

The genes are TRBV30 and TRBJ2-5; 7 nucleotides line up with TRBD2. The CDR3 has 14 residues. J lost 5 bases, V lost 0 bases, and 6 bases had no gene match. The V gene's germline CDR1 is GTSNPN and CDR2 SVGIG (reference sequence). The CDR3 is CAWSVTGGRETQYF. In nucleotides, the CDR3 is TGTGCCTGGAGTGTAACGGGAGGTCGGGAGACCCAGTACTTC.

J is TRBJ2-7 and V is TRBV19; TRBD1 matches at 9 bases. The V gene's germline CDR1 is LNHDA and CDR2 SQIVND (reference sequence). There are 15 residues in the CDR3. The V gene end was trimmed by 6 bases and the J gene end by 6 bases; junction bases not matched to a gene: 12. The CDR3 here is CASSPTGTGSSEQYF. The CDR3 DNA sequence: TGTGCCAGTAGCCCCACCGGGACAGGGTCTTCCGAGCAGTACTTC.

The V and J genes are TRBV7-9 and TRBJ1-1; D remains unclear. The CDR3 has 15 amino acids. With 2 bases removed from V and 4 bases from J, the gap between germline ends came to 14 bases. The germline CDR1 and CDR2 sequences are SEHNR and FQNEAQ (reference sequence). As DNA, the CDR3 is TGTGCCAGCAGCTTAAATGGAGAGGGAGGCACTGAAGCTTTCTTT. Protein product: CASSLNGEGGTEAFF. Together with reference TRBV7-9 and TRBJ1-1, the CDR3 gives the full variable domain: DTGVSQNPRHKITKRGQNVTFRCDPISEHNRLYWYRQTLGQGPEFLTYFQNEAQLEKSRLLSDRFSAERPKGSFSTLEIQRTEQGDSAMYLCASSLNGEGGTEAFFGQGTRLTVV.

The chain is built from TRBV10-1 and TRBJ2-7, with D perhaps TRBD2 (5 bases). The V and J ends lost 4 bases and 1 base respectively, with 8 bases between them. This CDR3 region has 13 residues. CDR1 and CDR2 from the germline V gene are WNHNN and SYGVQD (reference sequence). This CDR3 is CASSASGSYEQYF. The CDR3 DNA follows: TGCGCCAGCAGTGCCAGCGGTTCCTACGAGCAGTACTTC.

V usage is TRBV7-2 and J usage is TRBJ1-2, with a possible D match to TRBD1 (5 bases). CDR1 is SGHTA, CDR2 FQGNSA, per germline. There are 13 residues in the CDR3. Trimming removed 8 bases from V and 7 bases from J, with 17 bases in between. The CDR3 spells CASRSGQGSGYTF. CDR3 nucleotide sequence: TGTGCCAGCCGTTCTGGCCAGGGAAGTGGCTACACCTTC. Full variable domain (rest looked up from reference TRBV7-2 and TRBJ1-2): GAGVSQSPSNKVTEKGKDVELRCDPISGHTALYWYRQSLGQGLEFLIYFQGNSAPDKSGLPSDRFSAERTGGSVSTLTIQRTQQEDSAVYLCASRSGQGSGYTFGSGTRLTVV.